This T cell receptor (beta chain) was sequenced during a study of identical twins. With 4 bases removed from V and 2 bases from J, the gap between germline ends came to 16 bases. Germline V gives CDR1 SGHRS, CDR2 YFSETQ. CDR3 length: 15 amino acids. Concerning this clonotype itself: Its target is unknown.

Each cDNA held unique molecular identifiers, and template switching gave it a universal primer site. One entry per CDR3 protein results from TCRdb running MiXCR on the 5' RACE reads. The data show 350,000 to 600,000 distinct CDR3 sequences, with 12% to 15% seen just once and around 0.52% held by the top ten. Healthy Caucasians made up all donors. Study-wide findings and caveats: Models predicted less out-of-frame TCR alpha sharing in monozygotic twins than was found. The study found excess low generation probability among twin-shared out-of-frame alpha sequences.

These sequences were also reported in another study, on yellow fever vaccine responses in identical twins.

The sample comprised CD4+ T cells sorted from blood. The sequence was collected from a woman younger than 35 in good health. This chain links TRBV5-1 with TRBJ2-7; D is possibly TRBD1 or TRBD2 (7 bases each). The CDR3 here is CASSAGGGPTYEQYF. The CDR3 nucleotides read TGCGCCAGCAGCGCAGGGGGAGGGCCTACCTACGAGCAGTACTTC.